The clone carrying this T cell receptor (beta chain) has a handful of counts. Its antigen is undetermined. Arm-PCR of CDR3 regions and iRepertoire HTBI primers were the basis on which TCR beta libraries were built. From the multiplex PCR reads, TCRdb called clonotypes with MiXCR, one entry per CDR3 protein. The data show 250,000 or so distinct CDR3 sequences, around 19% seen once. Time point noted: newly diagnosed GD, antithyroid drugs for less than 3 months. The TCR library was made from RNA extracted from PBMCs. The data were obtained in a study of regulatory T cells in long-lasting Graves disease. V shed 2 bases and J 0 bases; nucleotides not matched to a gene: 10. In germline, CDR1 is WSHSY, CDR2 SAAADI. This CDR3 contains 17 residues. General observations from the study: New patients shared 950 to 1,000 public clonotypes, fewer than the approximately 3,000 shared by persistent patients.

These data also formed part of another study, on T cells in Graves' hyperthyroidism and ophthalmopathy. This second report adds: The HTBI set primed first-round TCR CDR3 RT-PCR.

The receptor was isolated from a woman aged 25 to 45 with Graves disease. The chain is built from TRBV10-2 and TRBJ2-7, with 7 bases lining up with TRBD1. Sequencing was performed on peripheral blood mononuclear cells (PBMCs), taken at new diagnosis, from a patient treated with antithyroid drugs. DNA of the CDR3: TGCGCCAGCAGTGAGCTTACAGGGGCTCTCAGCTCCTACGAGCAGTACTTC. Translated: CASSELTGALSSYEQYF.